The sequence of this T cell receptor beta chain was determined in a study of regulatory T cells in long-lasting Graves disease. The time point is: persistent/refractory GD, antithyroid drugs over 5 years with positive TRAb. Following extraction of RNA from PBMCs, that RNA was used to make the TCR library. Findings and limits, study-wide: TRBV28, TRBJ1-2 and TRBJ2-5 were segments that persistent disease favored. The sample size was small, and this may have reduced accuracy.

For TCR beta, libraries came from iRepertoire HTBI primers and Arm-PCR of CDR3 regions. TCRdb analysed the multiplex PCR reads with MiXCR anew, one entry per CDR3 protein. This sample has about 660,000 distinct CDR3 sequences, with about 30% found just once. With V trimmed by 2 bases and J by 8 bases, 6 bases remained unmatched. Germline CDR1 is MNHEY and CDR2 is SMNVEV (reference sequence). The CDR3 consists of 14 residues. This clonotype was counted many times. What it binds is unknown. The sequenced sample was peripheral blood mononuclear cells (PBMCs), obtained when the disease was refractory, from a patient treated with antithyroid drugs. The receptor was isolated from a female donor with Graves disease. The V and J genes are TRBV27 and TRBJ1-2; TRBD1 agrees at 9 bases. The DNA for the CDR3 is TGTGCCAGCAGTTTAAGGGGACAGGGAGGCGGCTACACCTTC. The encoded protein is CASSLRGQGGGYTF.